The clone carrying this T cell receptor (beta chain) was detected once. The sample is drawn from a study of blood T cell repertoires in COVID-19. Enrolled through a virtual design, the participants were between 18 and 89 years of age and came from 24 US areas. In assigning cohorts, the study relied on participant-reported clinical history. Before being deemed recovered, Cohort 3 donors had two negative PCRs, clearance, or symptom resolution. Measured with immunoSEQ multiplex PCR; TCRdb has only the in-frame clones, and not every one. The table lists more than 400,000 clones, 80% to 95% of them singletons, with under 0.7% in the top ten. The CDR3 sequence is 17 residues long. From germline, CDR1 is LNHDA and CDR2 SQIVND (reference sequence). V shed 5 bases, J shed 0 bases, and the junction held 9 bases outside the gene matches.

V and J are TRBV19 and TRBJ1-2, with TRBD1 identical over 10 bases. This clonotype was obtained from a man aged 18-30 years who had recovered from COVID-19. The sample comprised PBMCs or T cells enriched from blood (not recorded which). CDR3 residues: CASSDGQGGSPNYGYTF. DNA of the CDR3: TGTGCCAGTAGTGATGGACAGGGGGGTTCCCCTAACTATGGCTACACCTTC.